Listed here are 16 T cell receptor beta chains from one sample, sequenced in a study of cytomegalovirus exposure and HLA in healthy donors. The PCR used 60 Vbeta and 13 Jbeta primers. Sequenced by immunoSEQ multiplex PCR; TCRdb stores in-frame clones only, minus some. Of about 160,000 clones listed, roughly 80% are singletons. The source material was PBMCs. Receptors were obtained from a woman in her 30s in good health and CMV-seropositive.

This clone came up once. The chain recombines TRBV4-3 with TRBJ2-2; 7 bases match TRBD2. V lost 3 bases, J lost 5 bases, and 3 bases stayed unmatched. The CDR3 runs 14 residues. The germline V gene has CDR1 LGHNA and CDR2 YSLEER. CDR3 in DNA: TGCGCCAGCAGCCACAGGGAGGGAACCGGGGAGCTGTTTTTT. The encoded protein is CASSHREGTGELFF.

The chain is built from TRBV27 and TRBJ2-5, with 8 bases that match TRBD2. The CDR3 totals 15 residues. V lost 3 bases, J lost 5 bases, and 8 bases stayed unmatched. CDR1 and CDR2 from the germline V gene are MNHEY and SMNVEV (reference sequence). The CDR3 reads CASSLIRGGAETQYF. For the CDR3, the DNA is TGTGCCAGCAGTTTGATTCGGGGGGGGGCGGAGACCCAGTACTTC.

The CDR3 sequence is CASSLDDRGTNYGYTF. In DNA, the CDR3 is TGTGCCAGCAGCTTGGATGACAGGGGGACTAACTATGGCTACACCTTC. This rearrangement joins TRBV5-8 to TRBJ1-2, with 9 bases that match TRBD1. Trimming at V came to 0 bases and at J to 0 bases, leaving 3 bases not matched to a gene. Per germline, CDR1 SGHTS and CDR2 YDEGEE. The CDR3 runs to 16 residues.

V usage is TRBV27 and J usage is TRBJ1-2; TRBD1 agrees at 8 bases. The CDR3 extends over 15 amino acids. Trimming removed 5 bases from V and 2 bases from J; junction bases left unmatched: 7. Germline loops: CDR1 MNHEY, CDR2 SMNVEV (reference sequence). The CDR3 is CASSIYRGTNYGYTF. The CDR3 region has the DNA TGTGCCAGCAGTATCTACAGGGGGACAAACTATGGCTACACCTTC.

The rearrangement joins TRBV30 to TRBJ1-1; D unclear. V lost 0 bases, J lost 0 bases, and 14 bases lay in between. The CDR3 is 16 amino acids. The germline V gene has CDR1 GTSNPN and CDR2 SVGIG (reference sequence). CDR3 amino acids: CAWSVRSGLMNTEAFF. CDR3 nucleotides: TGTGCCTGGAGTGTACGTTCCGGGTTAATGAACACTGAAGCTTTCTTT.

The chain joins TRBV4-3 to TRBJ1-2, with D hard to call. Trimming pared 2 bases from V and 7 bases from J, leaving 14 bases between. CDR1 is LGHNA and CDR2 is YSLEER in the germline V gene. This CDR3 region has 14 residues. CDR3 nucleotide sequence: TGCGCCAGCAGCCAAAAAGGGAGGGCGTCTGGCTACACCTTC. Encoded protein: CASSQKGRASGYTF.

The rearrangement uses TRBV5-1 and TRBJ2-3; 11 positions agree with TRBD2. The CDR3 runs 16 residues. V shed 0 bases, J shed 5 bases, and the junction held 5 bases outside the gene matches. CDR1 and CDR2 from the germline V gene are SGHRS and YFSETQ. CDR3 nucleotides: TGCGCCAGCAGCTTGGTTAGCGGGGGGGCCGTAGATACGCAGTATTTT. Its translation is CASSLVSGGAVDTQYF.

The J gene is TRBJ1-1, the V gene TRBV2; D remains unclear. The CDR3 has 15 residues. The germline V gene has CDR1 SNHLY and CDR2 FYNNEI. V was cut by 2 bases and J by 8 bases, with 18 bases left in between. The CDR3 DNA sequence: TGTGCCAGCAGTGAACTTTTGAGACACCCCGAGGAAGCTTTCTTT. This translates into CASSELLRHPEEAFF.

V is TRBV6-6 and J is TRBJ1-1; 8 nucleotides line up with TRBD1. The CDR3 loop spans 14 amino acids. V shed 8 bases and J 11 bases; nucleotides not matched to a gene: 16. CDR1 is MNHNY and CDR2 is SVGAGI in the germline V gene (reference sequence). The CDR3 nucleotides read TGTGCCAGCTCCCTCCGGGGCCTACAGGGGGAGGCTTTCTTT. This sequence encodes CASSLRGLQGEAFF.

The chain combines TRBV6-1 with TRBJ1-3; D uncertain. The germline gives CDR1 MNHNS, CDR2 SASEGT. This CDR3 is 15 amino acids long. The V end lost 2 bases, the J end lost 0 bases, and 8 bases lay between the germline ends. The CDR3 region has the DNA TGTGCCAGCAGTGAACTGGAGCACTCTGGAAACACCATATATTTT. This codes for CASSELEHSGNTIYF.

The rearrangement links TRBV5-1 to TRBJ2-7; 8 bases agree with TRBD2. This CDR3 has 13 amino acids. V shed 6 bases and J 2 bases; nucleotides not matched to a gene: 4. Germline V gives CDR1 SGHRS, CDR2 YFSETQ. The CDR3 nucleotides read TGCGCCAGCACGAAGCGGGGGACCTACGAGCAGTACTTC. Translating it yields CASTKRGTYEQYF. Supplemented by reference TRBV5-1 and TRBJ2-7, the full variable domain reads KAGVTQTPRYLIKTRGQQVTLSCSPISGHRSVSWYQQTPGQGLQFLFEYFSETQRNKGNFPGRFSGRQFSNSRSEMNVSTLELGDSALYLCASTKRGTYEQYFGPGTRLTVT.

The genes are TRBV27 and TRBJ2-7; the D gene is possibly TRBD1 (6 bases). CDR1 and CDR2 (germline): MNHEY, SMNVEV (reference sequence). Trimming shortened V by 4 bases and J by 6 bases, and 22 bases separated the two germline ends. The CDR3 totals 16 residues. CDR3: CASSYRWGHPSSEQYF. CDR3 nucleotides: TGTGCCAGCAGTTATCGATGGGGACACCCGTCGAGCGAGCAGTACTTC.

The chain employs TRBV18 and TRBJ2-3; D perhaps matches TRBD1 (5 bases). The ends were cut back, 1 base at V and 6 bases at J, with 11 bases in the middle. The V gene's germline CDR1 is KGHSH and CDR2 LQKENI. The CDR3 extends over 14 amino acids. The CDR3 bases are TGTGCCAGCTCACCACTGTTGGGGCCCGATACGCAGTATTTT. Residues: CASSPLLGPDTQYF.

The chain recombines TRBV5-1 with TRBJ1-1; 11 bases fit TRBD1. Germline V CDR1 and CDR2: SGHRS, YFSETQ. The J segment lost 4 bases and the V segment lost 4 bases, leaving 3 bases of the junction unmatched. The CDR3 has 14 amino acids. CDR3 sequence: CASSPGQGVTEAFF. The CDR3 nucleotides are TGCGCCAGCAGCCCGGGACAGGGGGTCACTGAAGCTTTCTTT.

This clone was detected once. V is TRBV19 and J is TRBJ1-1; weak D call: TRBD1 (6 bases). V lost 5 bases to trimming and J lost 4 bases, with 14 bases between them. The CDR3 extends over 14 amino acids. Germline values: CDR1 LNHDA, CDR2 SQIVND (reference sequence). The CDR3 is CASSDRSQLTEAFF. In DNA form, the CDR3 reads TGTGCCAGTAGTGACAGGTCCCAGCTCACTGAAGCTTTCTTT.

This chain joins TRBV7-2 and TRBJ1-2, with a tentative D call TRBD1 (5 bases). Trimming left V 3 bases short and J 6 bases short, with 17 bases between. This CDR3 contains 15 residues. From germline, CDR1 is SGHTA and CDR2 FQGNSA. The CDR3 loop reads CASSFRQTLTHGYTF. In DNA form, the CDR3 reads TGTGCCAGCAGCTTTAGACAGACACTCACGCATGGCTACACCTTC.